The source of this TCR beta chain is a study of blood T cell repertoires in COVID-19. In the authors' workflow: Estimated nucleated cell counts came from reference gene primer amplification. Some clones are missing from TCRdb's copy, which holds only in-frame ones; the method was immunoSEQ multiplex PCR. The V and J calls and clone size were taken over from that table, and D and trimming were inferred from the DNA. The table shows hundreds of thousands of clones, with approximately 86% occurring only once. With V trimmed by 5 bases and J by 8 bases, 7 bases remained unmatched. The CDR3 totals 14 residues. CDR1 and CDR2 from the germline V gene are MDHEN and SYDVKM. Residents of 24 US areas, aged roughly 18 to 89 years, made up the participants. Allocation to cohorts depended on clinical history reported by the participants.

This clonotype was obtained from a woman between 45 and 65 years old who had recovered from COVID-19. Sequenced sample: PBMCs or T cells enriched from blood (not recorded which). This chain links TRBV28 with TRBJ1-4, with 8 bases identical to TRBD1. The CDR3 nucleotides are TGTGCCAGCAGTCTGACAGGGGTAGGGGAAAAACTGTTTTTT. Translated, it gives CASSLTGVGEKLFF.